The 15 T cell receptor beta chains below were found in one sample sequenced in a study of shared clonotypes between healthy human individuals. The method was immunoSEQ multiplex PCR; TCRdb's version includes in-frame clones alone and lacks a portion of them. The sample includes over a million clones, over 95% seen only once; the top ten take about 1.2%. The sequenced sample consisted of naive CD4+ T cells sorted from blood. The subset: CD45RA+ positively selected. The receptors here all came from a man aged 25 to 40 in good health.

About this clone: The sample holds other DNA sequences that translate to the same CDR3. The rearrangement uses TRBV5-4 and TRBJ2-7; 8 nucleotides agree with TRBD1. The germline V gene has CDR1 SGHNT and CDR2 YYREEE (reference sequence). CDR3 length: 14 residues. Trimming cost V 5 bases and J 0 bases; bases outside gene matches: 4. CDR3 DNA sequence: TGTGCCAGCAGTCGGACAGGGAGCTCCTACGAGCAGTACTTC. Amino acid sequence: CASSRTGSSYEQYF.

This rearrangement joins TRBV11-2 to TRBJ2-7, with 7 bases that match TRBD1. Germline V gene data show CDR1 as SGHAT and CDR2 as FQNNGV. J was trimmed by 1 base and V by 5 bases; bases with no gene match: 8. This CDR3 contains 15 residues. This CDR3 is CASSVRGTASYEQYF. The DNA for the CDR3 is TGTGCCAGCAGCGTCCGTGGGACAGCGTCCTACGAGCAGTACTTC.

This clone came up once. J is TRBJ2-7 and V is TRBV28; 12 nucleotides agree with TRBD2. V lost 4 bases to trimming and J lost 3 bases; unmatched junction nucleotides: 7. CDR3 length: 16 residues. Germline V gene data show CDR1 as MDHEN and CDR2 as SYDVKM. The CDR3 DNA reads as TGTGCCAGCAGTTCGCGGACTAGCGGGAAAGGCTACGAGCAGTACTTC. Amino acids: CASSSRTSGKGYEQYF.

CDR3 DNA: TGTGCCAGCAGCTTAGCGCACAGCAATGAGCAGTTCTTC. Residues: CASSLAHSNEQFF. V and J are TRBV7-6 and TRBJ2-1; no clear D gene. V was clipped by 0 bases and J by 6 bases, with 6 bases between them. The CDR3 contains 13 residues. Germline-derived CDR1 and CDR2 are SGHVS and FNYEAQ.

This clone was picked up one time. The gene calls are TRBV30 and TRBJ2-7; D remains ambiguous. This CDR3 spans 13 amino acids. Germline CDR1 is GTSNPN and CDR2 is SVGIG (reference sequence). V lost 2 bases, J lost 3 bases, and 11 bases lay in between. The DNA of the CDR3 is TGTGCCTGGAGTCTGCCGAATTTCTACGAGCAGTACTTC. This sequence encodes CAWSLPNFYEQYF.

This rearrangement joins TRBV7-4 to TRBJ2-3, with 7 nucleotides matching TRBD2. V trimming: 3 bases; J trimming: 4 bases; junction bases outside the gene matches: 4. Germline lookup yields CDR1 SGHVT and CDR2 SQSDAQ. This CDR3 region has 14 residues. The DNA of the CDR3 is TGTGCCAGCAGCTTGGGGGGGTCTCCAGATACGCAGTATTTT. It yields the protein CASSLGGSPDTQYF.

This chain connects TRBV27 to TRBJ1-2; D not certain. The germline V gene encodes CDR1 MNHEY and CDR2 SMNVEV (reference sequence). With 0 bases removed from V and 3 bases from J, the gap between germline ends came to 8 bases. CDR3 size: 14 residues. As DNA, the CDR3 is TGTGCCAGCAGTTTATCAATTTCGTACTATGGCTACACCTTC. Translation gives CASSLSISYYGYTF.

This sequence joins TRBV20-1 and TRBJ2-1; D remains unclear. V lost 7 bases to trimming and J lost 2 bases, with 6 bases between them. The CDR3 totals 11 residues. CDR1 and CDR2 (germline): DFQATT, SNEGSKA (reference sequence). The CDR3 DNA reads as TGCAGTGTCCCTGCCTACAATGAGCAGTTCTTC. Translation gives CSVPAYNEQFF.

The chain recombines TRBV29-1 with TRBJ2-1; 9 bases agree with TRBD2. Germline loops: CDR1 SQVTM, CDR2 ANQGSEA. V trimming: 1 base; J trimming: 3 bases; junction bases outside the gene matches: 7. The CDR3 consists of 16 residues. CDR3 amino acids: CSVEGGASGNYNEQFF. CDR3 DNA: TGCAGCGTTGAAGGAGGAGCTAGCGGGAACTACAATGAGCAGTTCTTC.

A word on this clone: Distinct nucleotide sequences in the sample also encode this CDR3. The chain has TRBV6-4 and TRBJ2-2; D is undetermined. CDR1 MRHNA and CDR2 SNTAGT come from the germline V gene. V lost 4 bases, J lost 0 bases, and 3 bases lay in between. The CDR3 is 13 residues long. CDR3 bases: TGTGCCAGCAGTGCTACGAACACCGGGGAGCTGTTTTTT. Its translation: CASSATNTGELFF.

The rearrangement joins TRBV7-3 to TRBJ2-1; the D call may be TRBD1 or TRBD2 (6 bases each). The V gene lost 4 bases and the J gene lost 9 bases, with 16 bases spanning the gap. The germline CDR1 and CDR2 sequences are SGHTA and FQGTGA. The CDR3 consists of 14 residues. The DNA for the CDR3 is TGTGCCAGCAGCTCCGGGGGCACCGTGAGTGAGCAGTTCTTC. It is translated as CASSSGGTVSEQFF.

In its sample, this clone was seen a few times. The rearrangement uses TRBV5-5 and TRBJ1-2; D perhaps matches TRBD1 (5 bases). The germline V and J ends were trimmed by 1 base and 3 bases, with 10 bases remaining between them. Germline loops: CDR1 SGHKS, CDR2 YYEKEE (reference sequence). The CDR3 runs to 14 residues. CDR3 in DNA: TGTGCCAGCAGCTTGTGGGGCATCGACTATGGCTACACCTTC. Translated, it gives CASSLWGIDYGYTF.

J is TRBJ2-5 and V is TRBV13; weak D call: TRBD2 (5 bases). V was clipped by 2 bases and J by 5 bases, with 9 bases between them. The CDR3 sequence is 13 residues long. Germline assignment: CDR1 PRHDT and CDR2 FYEKMQ (reference sequence). The CDR3 sequence: CASSLTLGETQYF. CDR3 nucleotides: TGTGCCAGCAGCTTAACACTAGGGGAGACCCAGTACTTC.

The genes are TRBV5-1 and TRBJ2-7; tentatively, D is TRBD1 (5 bases). V gave up 4 bases and J gave up 4 bases, with 12 bases separating them. This CDR3 region has 13 residues. Germline CDR1 SGHRS, CDR2 YFSETQ. In DNA, the CDR3 is TGCGCCAGCAGCCGACAGCAACCTTACGAGCAGTACTTC. Its translation: CASSRQQPYEQYF.

The chain recombines TRBV7-9 with TRBJ2-3; 14 bases agree with TRBD2. The V segment lost 5 bases and the J segment 2 bases; nucleotides outside the gene matches: 3. The CDR3 covers 16 residues. The germline V gene has CDR1 SEHNR and CDR2 FQNEAQ (reference sequence). Here the CDR3 reads CASSGGLAGATDTQYF. DNA of the CDR3: TGTGCCAGCAGCGGGGGACTAGCGGGAGCCACAGATACGCAGTATTTT.